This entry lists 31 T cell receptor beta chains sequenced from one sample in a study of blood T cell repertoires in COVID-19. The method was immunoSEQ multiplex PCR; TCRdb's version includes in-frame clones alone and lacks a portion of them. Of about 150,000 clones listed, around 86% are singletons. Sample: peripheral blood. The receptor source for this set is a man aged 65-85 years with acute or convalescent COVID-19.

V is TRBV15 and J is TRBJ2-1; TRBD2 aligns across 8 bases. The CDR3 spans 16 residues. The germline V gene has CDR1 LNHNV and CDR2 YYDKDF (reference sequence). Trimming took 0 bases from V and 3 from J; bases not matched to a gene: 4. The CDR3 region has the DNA TGTGCCACCAGCAGAGATGGTAGCGGGAACTACAATGAGCAGTTCTTC. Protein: CATSRDGSGNYNEQFF. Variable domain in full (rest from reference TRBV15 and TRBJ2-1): DAMVIQNPRYQVTQFGKPVTLSCSQTLNHNVMYWYQQKSSQAPKLLFHYYDKDFNNEADTPDNFQSRRPNTSFCFLDIRSPGLGDTAMYLCATSRDGSGNYNEQFFGPGTRLTVL.

This chain's CDR3 is CASSKDRDEQYF. In DNA form, the CDR3 reads TGTGCCAGCTCAAAGGACAGGGACGAGCAGTACTTC. The chain couples TRBV18 to TRBJ2-7, with TRBD1 matching 8 bases. Per the germline V gene, CDR1 is KGHSH and CDR2 is LQKENI. The CDR3 runs 12 residues. J lost 5 bases, V lost 5 bases, and 2 bases had no gene match. The entire variable domain, with the rest obtained from reference TRBV18 and TRBJ2-7, is as follows: NAGVMQNPRHLVRRRGQEARLRCSPMKGHSHVYWYRQLPEEGLKFMVYLQKENIIDESGMPKERFSAEFPKEGPSILRIQQVVRGDSAAYFCASSKDRDEQYFGPGTRLTVT.

CDR3 DNA: TGTGCCAGCAGCCCCGGTTCCGGGACTAGCGGACCGAGCTCCTACAATGAGCAGTTCTTC. Translation: CASSPGSGTSGPSSYNEQFF. The chain links TRBV11-3 to TRBJ2-1; TRBD2 matches at 11 bases. The V gene end was trimmed by 5 bases and the J gene end by 0 bases; junction bases not matched to a gene: 15. The CDR3 is made up of 20 amino acids. In germline, CDR1 is SGHNT, CDR2 YENEEA. The whole variable domain, filled in from reference TRBV11-3 and TRBJ2-1, reads EAGVVQSPRYKIIEKKQPVAFWCNPISGHNTLYWYLQNLGQGPELLIRYENEEAVDDSQLPKDRFSAERLKGVDSTLKIQPAELGDSAVYLCASSPGSGTSGPSSYNEQFFGPGTRLTVL.

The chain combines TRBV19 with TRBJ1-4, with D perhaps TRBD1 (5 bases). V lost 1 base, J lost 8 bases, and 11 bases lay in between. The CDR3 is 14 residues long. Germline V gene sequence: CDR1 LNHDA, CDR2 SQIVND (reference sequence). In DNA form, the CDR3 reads TGTGCCAGTAGTATAGTAGGCTCAGGGGAAAAACTGTTTTTT. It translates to CASSIVGSGEKLFF.

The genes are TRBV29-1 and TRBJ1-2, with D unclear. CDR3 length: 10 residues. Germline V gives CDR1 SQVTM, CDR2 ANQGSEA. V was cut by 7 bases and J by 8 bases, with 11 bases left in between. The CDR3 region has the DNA TGCAGCGCCTTGACTGAGGGCTACACCTTC. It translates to CSALTEGYTF.

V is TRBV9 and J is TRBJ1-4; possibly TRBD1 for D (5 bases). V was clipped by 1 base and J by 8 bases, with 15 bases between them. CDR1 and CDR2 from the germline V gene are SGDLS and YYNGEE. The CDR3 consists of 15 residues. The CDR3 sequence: CASSVISGDVEKLFF. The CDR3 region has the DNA TGTGCCAGCAGCGTAATATCGGGGGACGTAGAAAAACTGTTTTTT.

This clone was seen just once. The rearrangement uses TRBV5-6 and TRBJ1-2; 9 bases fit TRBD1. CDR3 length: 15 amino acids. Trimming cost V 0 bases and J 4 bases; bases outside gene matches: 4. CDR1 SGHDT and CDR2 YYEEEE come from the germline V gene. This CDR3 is CASSLGGTGFYGYTF. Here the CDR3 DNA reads TGTGCCAGCAGCTTGGGCGGGACAGGGTTCTATGGCTACACCTTC.

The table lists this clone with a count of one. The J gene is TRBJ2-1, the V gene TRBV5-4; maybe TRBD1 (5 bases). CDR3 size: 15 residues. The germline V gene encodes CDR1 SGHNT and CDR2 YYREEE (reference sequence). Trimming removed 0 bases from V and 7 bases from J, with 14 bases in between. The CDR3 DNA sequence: TGTGCCAGCAGCTTGGCGGGCAGGGAAGGGAATGAGCAGTTCTTC. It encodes CASSLAGREGNEQFF.

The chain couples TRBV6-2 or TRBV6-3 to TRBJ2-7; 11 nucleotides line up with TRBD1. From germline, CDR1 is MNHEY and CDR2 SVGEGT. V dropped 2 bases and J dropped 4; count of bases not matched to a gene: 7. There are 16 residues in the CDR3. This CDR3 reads CASSYGRTGGKYEQYF. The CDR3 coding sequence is TGTGCCAGCAGTTACGGAAGGACAGGGGGCAAATACGAGCAGTACTTC.

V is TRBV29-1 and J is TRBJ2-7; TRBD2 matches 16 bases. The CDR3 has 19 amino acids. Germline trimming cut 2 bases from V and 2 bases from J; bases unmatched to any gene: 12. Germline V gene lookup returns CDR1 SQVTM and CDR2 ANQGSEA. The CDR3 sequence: CSVEMGGTGTSGRAYEQYF. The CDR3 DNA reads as TGCAGCGTTGAAATGGGAGGGACCGGGACTAGCGGGAGGGCCTACGAGCAGTACTTC.

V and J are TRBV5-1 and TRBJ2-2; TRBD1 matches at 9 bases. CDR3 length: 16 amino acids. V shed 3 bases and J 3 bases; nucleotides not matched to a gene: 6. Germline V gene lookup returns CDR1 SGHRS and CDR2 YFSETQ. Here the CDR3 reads CASSSLRTGDTGELFF. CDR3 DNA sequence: TGCGCCAGCAGCTCACTGCGGACAGGGGACACCGGGGAGCTGTTTTTT.

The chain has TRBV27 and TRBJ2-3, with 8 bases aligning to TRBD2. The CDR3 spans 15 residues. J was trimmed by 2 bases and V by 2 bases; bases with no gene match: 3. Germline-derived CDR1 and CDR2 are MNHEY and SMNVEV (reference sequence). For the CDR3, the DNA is TGTGCCAGCAGTTTACAGCGGGGGTACACAGATACGCAGTATTTT. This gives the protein CASSLQRGYTDTQYF.

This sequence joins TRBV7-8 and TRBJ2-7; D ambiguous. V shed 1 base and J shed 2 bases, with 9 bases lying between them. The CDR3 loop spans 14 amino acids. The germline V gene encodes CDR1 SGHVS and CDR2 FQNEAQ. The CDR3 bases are TGTGCCAGCAGCTTAGTACTCTCGGCCTACGAGCAGTACTTC. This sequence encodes CASSLVLSAYEQYF.

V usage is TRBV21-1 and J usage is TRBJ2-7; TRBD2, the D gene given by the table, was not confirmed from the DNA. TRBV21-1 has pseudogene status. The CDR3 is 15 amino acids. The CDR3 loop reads CASSKSADSAYEQYF. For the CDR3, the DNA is TGTGCCAGCAGCAAATCAGCGGACTCAGCCTACGAGCAGTACTTC.

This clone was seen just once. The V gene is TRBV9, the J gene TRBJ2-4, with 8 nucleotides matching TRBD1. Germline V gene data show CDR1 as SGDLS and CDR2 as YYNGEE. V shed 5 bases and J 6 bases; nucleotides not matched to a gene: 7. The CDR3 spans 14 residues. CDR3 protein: CASSPTGQGNIQYF. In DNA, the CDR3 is TGTGCCAGCAGTCCTACAGGACAGGGAAACATTCAGTACTTC.

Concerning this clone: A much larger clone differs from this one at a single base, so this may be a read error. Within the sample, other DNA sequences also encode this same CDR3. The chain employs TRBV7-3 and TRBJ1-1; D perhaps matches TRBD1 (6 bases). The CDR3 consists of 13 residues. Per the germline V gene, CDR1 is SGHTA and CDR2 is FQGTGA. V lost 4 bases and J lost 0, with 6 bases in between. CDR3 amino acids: CASSYRVNTEAFF. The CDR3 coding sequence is TGTGCCAGCAGCTACAGGGTGAACACTGAAGCTTTCTTT.

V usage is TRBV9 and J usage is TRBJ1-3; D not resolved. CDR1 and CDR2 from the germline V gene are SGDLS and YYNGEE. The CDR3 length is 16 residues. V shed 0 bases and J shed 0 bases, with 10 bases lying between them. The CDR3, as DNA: TGTGCCAGCAGCGTAGGGGGAGATTACTCTGGAAACACCATATATTTT. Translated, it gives CASSVGGDYSGNTIYF.

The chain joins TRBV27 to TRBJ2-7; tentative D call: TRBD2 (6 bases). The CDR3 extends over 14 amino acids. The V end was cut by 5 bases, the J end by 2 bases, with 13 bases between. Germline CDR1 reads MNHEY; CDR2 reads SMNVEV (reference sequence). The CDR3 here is CASSPGATPYEQYF. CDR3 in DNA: TGTGCCAGCAGTCCGGGAGCCACCCCCTACGAGCAGTACTTC.

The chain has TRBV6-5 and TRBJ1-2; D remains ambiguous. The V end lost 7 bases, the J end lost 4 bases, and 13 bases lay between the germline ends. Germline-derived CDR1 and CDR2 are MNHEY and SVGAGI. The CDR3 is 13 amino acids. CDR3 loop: CASTDRGGYGYTF. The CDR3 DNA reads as TGTGCCAGCACCGACCGGGGAGGCTATGGCTACACCTTC.

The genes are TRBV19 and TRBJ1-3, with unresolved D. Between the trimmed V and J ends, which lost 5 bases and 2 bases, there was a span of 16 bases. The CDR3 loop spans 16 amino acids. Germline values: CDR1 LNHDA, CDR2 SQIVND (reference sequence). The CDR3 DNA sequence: TGTGCCAGTAGTCAGAGACACCAAGAACCTGGAAACACCATATATTTT. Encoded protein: CASSQRHQEPGNTIYF. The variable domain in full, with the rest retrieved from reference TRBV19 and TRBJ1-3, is DGGITQSPKYLFRKEGQNVTLSCEQNLNHDAMYWYRQDPGQGLRLIYYSQIVNDFQKGDIAEGYSVSREKKESFPLTVTSAQKNPTAFYLCASSQRHQEPGNTIYFGEGSWLTVV.

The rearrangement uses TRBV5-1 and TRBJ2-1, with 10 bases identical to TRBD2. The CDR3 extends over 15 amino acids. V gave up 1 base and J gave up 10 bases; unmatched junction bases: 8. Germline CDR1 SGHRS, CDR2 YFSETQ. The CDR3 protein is CASSLPGTSAGEQFF. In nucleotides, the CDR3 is TGCGCCAGCAGCTTGCCGGGGACTAGCGCCGGGGAGCAGTTCTTC.

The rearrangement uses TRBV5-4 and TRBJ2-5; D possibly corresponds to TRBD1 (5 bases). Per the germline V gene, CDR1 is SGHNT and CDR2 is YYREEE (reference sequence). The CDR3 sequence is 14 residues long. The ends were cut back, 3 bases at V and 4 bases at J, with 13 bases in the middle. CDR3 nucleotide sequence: TGTGCCAGCAGCTCCCAGGGAATTCGAGAGACCCAGTACTTC. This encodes CASSSQGIRETQYF.

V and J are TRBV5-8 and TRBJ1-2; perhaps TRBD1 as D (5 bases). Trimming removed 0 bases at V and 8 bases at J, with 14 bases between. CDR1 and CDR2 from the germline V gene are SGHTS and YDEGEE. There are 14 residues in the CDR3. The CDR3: CASSLASGEWGYTF. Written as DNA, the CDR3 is TGTGCCAGCAGCTTGGCCTCGGGGGAGTGGGGCTACACCTTC.

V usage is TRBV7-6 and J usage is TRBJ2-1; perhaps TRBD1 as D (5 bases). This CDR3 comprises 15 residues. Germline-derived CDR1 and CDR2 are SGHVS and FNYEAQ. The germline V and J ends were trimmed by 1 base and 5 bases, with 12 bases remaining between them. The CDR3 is CASSLGRGSDNEQFF. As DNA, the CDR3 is TGTGCCAGCAGCTTAGGTAGGGGATCGGACAATGAGCAGTTCTTC.

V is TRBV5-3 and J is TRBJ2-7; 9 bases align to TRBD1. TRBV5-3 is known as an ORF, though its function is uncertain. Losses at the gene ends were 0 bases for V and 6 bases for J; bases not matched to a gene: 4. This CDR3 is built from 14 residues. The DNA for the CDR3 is TGTGCCAGAAGCTTGGGACAGGGGGGAGGCGAGCAGTACTTC. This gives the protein CARSLGQGGGEQYF.

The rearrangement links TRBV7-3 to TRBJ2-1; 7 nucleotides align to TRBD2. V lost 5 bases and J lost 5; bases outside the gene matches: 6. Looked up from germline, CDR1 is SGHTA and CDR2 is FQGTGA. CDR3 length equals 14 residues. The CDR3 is CASSPGRANNEQFF. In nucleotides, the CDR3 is TGTGCCAGCAGCCCAGGGAGGGCGAACAATGAGCAGTTCTTC.

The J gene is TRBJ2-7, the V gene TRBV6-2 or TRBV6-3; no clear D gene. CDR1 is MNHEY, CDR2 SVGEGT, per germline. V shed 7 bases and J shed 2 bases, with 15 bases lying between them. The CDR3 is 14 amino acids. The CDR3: CASTPSGSTYEQYF. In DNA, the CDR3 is TGTGCCAGCACCCCGTCCGGTTCCACCTACGAGCAGTACTTC.

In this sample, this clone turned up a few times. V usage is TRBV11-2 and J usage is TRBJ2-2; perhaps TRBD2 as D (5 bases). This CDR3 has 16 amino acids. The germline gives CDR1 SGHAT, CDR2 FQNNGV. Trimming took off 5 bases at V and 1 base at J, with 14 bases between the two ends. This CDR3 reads CASSPRKAGNTGELFF. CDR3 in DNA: TGTGCCAGCAGCCCTCGGAAGGCGGGGAACACCGGGGAGCTGTTTTTT. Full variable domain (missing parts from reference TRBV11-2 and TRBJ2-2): EAGVAQSPRYKIIEKRQSVAFWCNPISGHATLYWYQQILGQGPKLLIQFQNNGVVDDSQLPKDRFSAERLKGVDSTLKIQPAKLEDSAVYLCASSPRKAGNTGELFFGEGSRLTVL.

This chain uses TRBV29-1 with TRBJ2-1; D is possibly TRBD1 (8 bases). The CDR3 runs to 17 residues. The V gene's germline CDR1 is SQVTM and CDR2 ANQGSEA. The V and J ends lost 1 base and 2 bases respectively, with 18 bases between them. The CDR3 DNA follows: TGCAGCGTTGAAGTCGGTGCCACAGGGGGGGCCTACAATGAGCAGTTCTTC. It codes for CSVEVGATGGAYNEQFF.

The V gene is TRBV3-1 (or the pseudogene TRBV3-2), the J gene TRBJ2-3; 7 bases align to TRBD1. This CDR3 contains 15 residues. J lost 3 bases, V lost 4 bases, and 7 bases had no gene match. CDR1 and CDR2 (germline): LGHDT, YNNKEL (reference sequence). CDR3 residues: CASSPPGQKTDTQYF. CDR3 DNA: TGTGCCAGCAGCCCACCGGGACAGAAAACAGATACGCAGTATTTT.

This chain's CDR3 is CASSDRVSNEKLFF. The CDR3 DNA sequence: TGTGCCAGCAGTGACAGGGTGTCTAATGAAAAACTGTTTTTT. The V call is TRBV25-1, the J call TRBJ1-4; maybe TRBD1 (5 bases). Germline lookup yields CDR1 MGHDK and CDR2 SYGVNS. V gave up 3 bases and J gave up 3 bases, with 8 bases separating them. The CDR3 has 14 amino acids.